This TCR beta chain is drawn from a study of human T cells and chemical hapten exposure. TCRdb independently ran MiXCR on the RACE reads; one entry per CDR3 protein. This sample has a few hundred thousand distinct CDR3 sequences, with just under 6.5% found just once. Time point given: patch test 2, 6 weeks after DPC sensitization. Treatment reported: therapeutic diphenylcyclopropenone sensitization with weekly scalp DPC. The CDR3 length is 15 residues. With 3 bases removed from V and 2 bases from J, the gap between germline ends came to 10 bases. Germline CDR1 reads KGHSH; CDR2 reads LQKENI. This clonotype was seen at least ten times.

The material sequenced was whole blood, taken in connection with sensitization to the hapten diphenylcyclopropenone (DPC). This TCR was recovered from a woman between 18 and 30 years old with alopecia areata. Some clones in this sample may be carry-over from other donors' samples. This chain links TRBV18 with TRBJ2-2; D call uncertain. This CDR3 reads CASSPSPGNTGELFF. DNA of the CDR3: TGTGCCAGCTCACCCTCACCCGGTAACACCGGGGAGCTGTTTTTT.